Following are 32 T cell receptor beta chains from one sample sequenced in a study of vaccination and CD4 T cells after COVID-19. An Oncomine TCR Beta short-read assay was used to sequence the DNA from cultured CD4+ T cells. TCRdb ran MiXCR on the PCR reads and lists one entry per CDR3 protein. This table has about 25,000 distinct CDR3 sequences, 30% appearing once. No antigens are known for them. Time point specified: late sampling 161 to 241 days after vaccination in a few convalescent patients. Treatment reported: approximately 9-day PBMC culture with coronavirus spike peptide pools or control peptides (ViraFEST assay). This specimen consisted of CD4+ T cells from blood, cultured in vitro, obtained about 7 months after SARS-CoV-2 vaccination. The receptors come from a human donor who had recovered from COVID-19.

V is TRBV20-1 and J is TRBJ2-3; D remains unclear. The CDR3 spans 14 residues. CDR1 and CDR2 from the germline V gene are DFQATT and SNEGSKA (reference sequence). V dropped 6 bases and J dropped 2 bases, with 15 bases sitting between them. The CDR3 nucleotides read TGCAGTGCCCTAGGTCACGCCGTCACAGATACGCAGTATTTT. Translated: CSALGHAVTDTQYF.

This rearrangement joins TRBV6-4 to TRBJ2-2, with D maybe TRBD2 (6 bases). This CDR3 has 14 residues. V was cut by 0 bases and J by 4 bases, with 6 bases left in between. The germline V gene encodes CDR1 MRHNA and CDR2 SNTAGT. The CDR3 sequence is CASSDSTSTGELFF. The CDR3, as DNA: TGTGCCAGCAGTGACTCGACTAGCACCGGGGAGCTGTTTTTT.

In nucleotides, the CDR3 is TGCAGCGTGAGGGGACCTAACTATGGCTACACCTTC. It encodes CSVRGPNYGYTF. V usage is TRBV29-1 and J usage is TRBJ1-2; possible D gene TRBD1, 5 bases. With 6 bases removed from V and 0 bases from J, the gap between germline ends came to 8 bases. The CDR3 contains 12 residues. Looked up from germline, CDR1 is SQVTM and CDR2 is ANQGSEA.

In its sample, this clonotype was seen a few times. The V and J genes are TRBV6-1 and TRBJ1-2; weak D call: TRBD1 (6 bases). Trimming pared 7 bases from V and 5 bases from J, leaving 14 bases between. The CDR3 is 13 residues long. Per the germline V gene, CDR1 is MNHNS and CDR2 is SASEGT. The CDR3 region is CASTRDRRYGYTF. In nucleotides, the CDR3 is TGTGCCAGCACCAGAGACAGGAGATATGGCTACACCTTC.

The rearrangement links TRBV29-1 to TRBJ1-2, with 7 bases aligning to TRBD1. The trim removed 6 bases at V and 4 bases at J, leaving 14 bases unmatched. This CDR3 has 15 residues. Looked up from germline, CDR1 is SQVTM and CDR2 is ANQGSEA. The CDR3 loop is CSVQSTGWGFYGYTF. The CDR3 DNA follows: TGCAGCGTGCAATCGACAGGGTGGGGATTCTATGGCTACACCTTC.

The chain recombines TRBV7-2 with TRBJ1-1; tentative D call: TRBD1 (5 bases). Germline V gene sequence: CDR1 SGHTA, CDR2 FQGNSA. The CDR3 is made up of 11 amino acids. The V end was cut by 8 bases, the J end by 6 bases, with 10 bases between. In DNA, the CDR3 is TGTGCCAGCGGGCGGGGGGCTGAAGCTTTCTTT. This codes for CASGRGAEAFF.

The genes are TRBV6-1 and TRBJ2-2; TRBD2 aligns across 13 bases. J gave up 5 bases and V 6 bases, and 18 bases lay outside the gene matches. The CDR3 covers 20 residues. Germline V gene sequence: CDR1 MNHNS, CDR2 SASEGT. Written as DNA, the CDR3 is TGTGCCAGCAGCCCTGCTAGGGGGCGGACTAGCGGGAGAGGAACCGGGGAGCTGTTTTTT. Its protein is CASSPARGRTSGRGTGELFF.

This clonotype was seen a few times. The chain couples TRBV19 to TRBJ1-5; D may be TRBD1 (6 bases). CDR3 length equals 17 residues. The ends were cut back, 7 bases at V and 0 bases at J, with 19 bases in the middle. Germline V lookup: CDR1 LNHDA, CDR2 SQIVND (reference sequence). For the CDR3, the DNA is TGTGCCAGTAAAGGGCGCCAGGGGAACTATAGCAATCAGCCCCAGCATTTT. This gives the protein CASKGRQGNYSNQPQHF.

This clonotype is medium-sized by share. V is TRBV7-8 and J is TRBJ2-1, with 10 bases matching TRBD1. The CDR3 is 15 residues long. Trimming took 2 bases from V and 7 from J; bases not matched to a gene: 5. In germline, CDR1 is SGHVS, CDR2 FQNEAQ. CDR3 protein: CASSLFGTGVNEQFF. CDR3 DNA: TGTGCCAGCAGCTTATTCGGGACAGGGGTTAATGAGCAGTTCTTC.

CDR3 bases: TGTGCCAGCAGTGCGGAGGGGCAGCCCCAGCATTTT. Residues: CASSAEGQPQHF. The chain recombines TRBV2 with TRBJ1-5, with D possibly being TRBD1 (5 bases). Deletions cut 4 bases from V and 7 bases from J, with 8 bases between. The germline V gene has CDR1 SNHLY and CDR2 FYNNEI. The CDR3 spans 12 residues.

This chain joins TRBV20-1 and TRBJ2-3; 12 bases agree with TRBD2. The CDR3 consists of 20 residues. The J segment lost 1 base and the V segment lost 5 bases, leaving 19 bases of the junction unmatched. Germline-derived CDR1 and CDR2 are DFQATT and SNEGSKA (reference sequence). CDR3 in DNA: TGCAGTGCTCAGGCGACTAGCGGGAGTGTAGGTTTGGGGCGCACAGATACGCAGTATTTT. Translated: CSAQATSGSVGLGRTDTQYF.

This rearrangement joins TRBV7-9 to TRBJ1-6, with 8 bases lining up with TRBD1. This CDR3 contains 14 residues. Germline assignment: CDR1 SEHNR and CDR2 FQNEAQ (reference sequence). The J segment lost 9 bases and the V segment lost 3 bases, leaving 4 bases of the junction unmatched. In nucleotides, the CDR3 is TGTGCCAGCAGCTTCCCAGGGGGCTCTTCACCCCTCCACTTT. Translated, it gives CASSFPGGSSPLHF.

The gene calls are TRBV24-1 and TRBJ2-1; 7 bases map to TRBD2. This CDR3 is built from 16 residues. Germline V lookup: CDR1 KGHDR, CDR2 SFDVKD. The ends lost 2 bases at V and 5 bases at J; junction bases unmatched: 8. CDR3: CATSDYTSESNNEQFF. The CDR3 DNA reads TGTGCCACCAGTGATTACACTAGCGAGTCCAACAATGAGCAGTTCTTC.

CDR3 DNA sequence: TGTGCGAGCTCGAGCGGATCCTACGAGCAGTACTTC. Translation: CASSSGSYEQYF. The rearrangement links TRBV11-2 to TRBJ2-7; TRBD2 is a possible D gene (5 bases). The CDR3 has 12 amino acids. The germline V gene encodes CDR1 SGHAT and CDR2 FQNNGV.

V usage is TRBV27 and J usage is TRBJ2-2; 8 bases agree with TRBD1. CDR3 length: 15 amino acids. The germline CDR1 and CDR2 sequences are MNHEY and SMNVEV (reference sequence). V gave up 4 bases and J gave up 5 bases; unmatched junction bases: 6. This chain's CDR3 is CASSSFRGRTGELFF. As DNA, the CDR3 is TGTGCCAGCAGTTCTTTCAGGGGGCGAACCGGGGAGCTGTTTTTT.

This clonotype was counted a few times. The V and J genes are TRBV7-2 and TRBJ2-3; no reliable D call. CDR3 length equals 14 residues. Germline CDR1 reads SGHTA; CDR2 reads FQGNSA. V lost 7 bases, J lost 0 bases, and 11 bases lay in between. CDR3 sequence (DNA): TGTGCCAGCAACCCAACCTTTAGCACAGATACGCAGTATTTT. This codes for CASNPTFSTDTQYF.

The rearrangement links TRBV20-1 to TRBJ2-7, with 10 bases fitting TRBD1. The ends lost 5 bases at V and 3 bases at J; junction bases unmatched: 4. The CDR3 length is 13 residues. The V gene's germline CDR1 is DFQATT and CDR2 SNEGSKA (reference sequence). The CDR3 DNA follows: TGCAGTGCTCTCCGGGACAGGGGCTACGAGCAGTACTTC. Translating it yields CSALRDRGYEQYF.

V usage is TRBV19 and J usage is TRBJ1-2; D is undetermined. Trimming shortened V by 3 bases and J by 8 bases, and 16 bases separated the two germline ends. This CDR3 region has 14 residues. Per germline, CDR1 LNHDA and CDR2 SQIVND (reference sequence). CDR3 protein: CASSMLDPKGGYTF. CDR3 bases: TGTGCCAGTAGTATGCTGGACCCGAAGGGCGGCTACACCTTC.

This clonotype was observed a few times. This rearrangement joins TRBV20-1 to TRBJ1-5, with TRBD1 as a possible D gene (6 bases). Between the trimmed V and J ends, which lost 2 bases and 0 bases, there was a span of 14 bases. Per germline, CDR1 DFQATT and CDR2 SNEGSKA (reference sequence). The CDR3 runs to 16 residues. The CDR3 spells CSARIARQASNQPQHF. CDR3 DNA sequence: TGCAGTGCTAGAATTGCCAGACAGGCTAGCAATCAGCCCCAGCATTTT.

V is TRBV20-1 and J is TRBJ2-7; D gene unclear. Germline V gene sequence: CDR1 DFQATT, CDR2 SNEGSKA (reference sequence). V shed 3 bases and J shed 4 bases, with 10 bases lying between them. This CDR3 contains 12 residues. The CDR3 is CSARSDLYEQYF. CDR3 DNA: TGCAGTGCTAGGTCGGATCTGTACGAGCAGTACTTC.

There are a few counts of this clonotype. This chain uses TRBV29-1 with TRBJ1-1; tentatively, D is TRBD1 (6 bases). The CDR3 is made up of 13 amino acids. V lost 5 bases to trimming and J lost 0 bases, with 10 bases between them. CDR1 is SQVTM and CDR2 is ANQGSEA in the germline V gene. The CDR3 sequence is CSVTTGLNTEAFF. The CDR3 DNA sequence: TGCAGCGTTACAACAGGGTTGAACACTGAAGCTTTCTTT.

In its sample, this clonotype was seen a few times. This rearrangement joins TRBV28 to TRBJ2-7; the match to TRBD1 covers 7 bases. With 6 bases clipped from V and 3 bases from J, the junction kept 11 bases outside the gene matches. CDR3 length equals 15 residues. Germline V gives CDR1 MDHEN, CDR2 SYDVKM. The CDR3 protein is CASSTQGERVYEQYF. The CDR3 bases are TGTGCCAGCAGCACTCAGGGGGAAAGGGTCTACGAGCAGTACTTC.

The chain recombines TRBV9 with TRBJ2-5; 12 positions match TRBD2. The V gene's germline CDR1 is SGDLS and CDR2 YYNGEE. The CDR3 is made up of 13 amino acids. CDR3 protein: CASSLAGGETQYF. CDR3 nucleotide sequence: TGTGCTAGCTCTCTAGCGGGAGGGGAGACCCAGTACTTC.

The chain has TRBV7-3 and TRBJ2-3; 7 bases align to TRBD2. Unmatched junction bases numbered 6, after V lost 5 bases and J lost 4 bases. CDR1 is SGHTA, CDR2 FQGTGA, per germline. The CDR3 contains 14 residues. CDR3 residues: CASSLRGSPDTQYF. CDR3 coding DNA: TGTGCCAGCAGCCTCCGCGGGAGCCCAGATACGCAGTATTTT.

The rearrangement joins TRBV6-2 or TRBV6-3 to TRBJ2-5, with 7 bases lining up with TRBD1. CDR3 length equals 14 residues. Per germline, CDR1 MNHEY and CDR2 SVGEGT. The V segment lost 8 bases and the J segment 5 bases; nucleotides outside the gene matches: 11. CDR3 bases: TGTGCCAGCCCCCCCCTACAGGGGTGTGAGACCCAGTACTTC. Its protein is CASPPLQGCETQYF.

The V gene is TRBV7-2, the J gene TRBJ2-7, with TRBD1 identical over 9 bases. The CDR3 extends over 15 amino acids. Germline assignment: CDR1 SGHTA and CDR2 FQGNSA. V gave up 6 bases and J gave up 3 bases; unmatched junction bases: 9. CDR3 region: CASRQIPGQGYEQYF. In nucleotides, the CDR3 is TGTGCCAGCAGACAAATTCCGGGACAGGGCTACGAGCAGTACTTC.

The CDR3 bases are TGCAGCGTTGAAGCCACTAGCGGGAGTGTGGAGACCCAGTACTTC. It is translated as CSVEATSGSVETQYF. V usage is TRBV29-1 and J usage is TRBJ2-5; TRBD2 agrees at 11 bases. Germline V lookup: CDR1 SQVTM, CDR2 ANQGSEA. The trim removed 1 base at V and 5 bases at J, leaving 6 bases unmatched. The CDR3 runs to 15 residues. The complete variable domain, with remaining parts taken from reference TRBV29-1 and TRBJ2-5, reads SAVISQKPSRDICQRGTSLTIQCQVDSQVTMMFWYRQQPGQSLTLIATANQGSEATYESGFVIDKFPISRPNLTFSTLTVSNMSPEDSSIYLCSVEATSGSVETQYFGPGTRLLVL.

Remarks on this clonotype: At one end the junction does not follow the germline gene, possibly because of a read error. V is TRBV7-2 and J is TRBJ1-5; D not resolved. CDR1 is SGHTA, CDR2 FQGNSA, per germline. The CDR3 runs to 17 residues. CDR3 sequence reads: CASSLGASGLSNQSQHF. The CDR3 DNA reads TGTGCCAGCAGCTTAGGGGCCTCCGGGCTGAGCAATCAGTCCCAGCATTTT. The variable domain in full, with the rest retrieved from reference TRBV7-2 and TRBJ1-5, is GAGVSQSPSNKVTEKGKDVELRCDPISGHTALYWYRQSLGQGLEFLIYFQGNSAPDKSGLPSDRFSAERTGGSVSTLTIQRTQQEDSAVYLCASSLGASGLSNQSQHFGDGTRLSIL.

J is TRBJ1-2 and V is TRBV6-1, with TRBD1 matching 11 bases. Germline V CDR1 and CDR2: MNHNS, SASEGT. The CDR3 is made up of 15 amino acids. Losses at the gene ends were 8 bases for V and 4 bases for J; bases not matched to a gene: 9. The CDR3 DNA follows: TGTGCCAGCCGAAAAAGGACAGGGGGCTTCTATGGCTACACCTTC. As protein: CASRKRTGGFYGYTF.

The CDR3 is CATSRVVGGYTF. CDR3 in DNA: TGTGCCACCAGCAGAGTGGTGGGTGGCTACACCTTC. V usage is TRBV15 and J usage is TRBJ1-2; D remains ambiguous. The CDR3 runs to 12 residues. Deletions cut 1 base from V and 7 bases from J, with 7 bases between. Germline V gives CDR1 LNHNV, CDR2 YYDKDF (reference sequence).

This clonotype came up a few times. The rearrangement links TRBV20-1 to TRBJ1-5; TRBD1 might be the D (6 bases). The CDR3 contains 17 residues. Trimming removed 0 bases from V and 4 bases from J, with 19 bases in between. Germline-derived CDR1 and CDR2 are DFQATT and SNEGSKA (reference sequence). CDR3 sequence: CSARDLGRGLVNQPQHF. DNA for the CDR3: TGCAGTGCTAGAGATCTGGGCAGGGGCTTGGTAAATCAGCCCCAGCATTTT.

This clonotype appeared a few times. This chain connects TRBV7-2 to TRBJ2-7, with D possibly TRBD2 on 6 matching bases. The V gene lost 4 bases and the J gene lost 3 bases, with 16 bases spanning the gap. The germline V gene has CDR1 SGHTA and CDR2 FQGNSA. There are 15 residues in the CDR3. Written as DNA, the CDR3 is TGTGCCAGCAGCTACGGGGGAGCACTGATCTACGAGCAGTACTTC. It translates to CASSYGGALIYEQYF.